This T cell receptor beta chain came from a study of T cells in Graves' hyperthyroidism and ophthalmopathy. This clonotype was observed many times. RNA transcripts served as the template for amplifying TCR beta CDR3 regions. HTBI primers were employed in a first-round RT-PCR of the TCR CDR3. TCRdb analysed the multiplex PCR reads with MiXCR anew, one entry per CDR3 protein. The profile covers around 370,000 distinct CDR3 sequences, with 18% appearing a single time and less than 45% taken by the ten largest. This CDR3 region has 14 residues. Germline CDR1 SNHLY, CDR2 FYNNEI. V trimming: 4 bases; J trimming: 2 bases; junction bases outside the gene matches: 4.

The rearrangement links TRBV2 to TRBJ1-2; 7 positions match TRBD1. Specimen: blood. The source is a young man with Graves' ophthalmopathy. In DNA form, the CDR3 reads TGTGCCAGCAGTGTTTCGGACAGGAACTATGGCTACACCTTC. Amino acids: CASSVSDRNYGYTF.